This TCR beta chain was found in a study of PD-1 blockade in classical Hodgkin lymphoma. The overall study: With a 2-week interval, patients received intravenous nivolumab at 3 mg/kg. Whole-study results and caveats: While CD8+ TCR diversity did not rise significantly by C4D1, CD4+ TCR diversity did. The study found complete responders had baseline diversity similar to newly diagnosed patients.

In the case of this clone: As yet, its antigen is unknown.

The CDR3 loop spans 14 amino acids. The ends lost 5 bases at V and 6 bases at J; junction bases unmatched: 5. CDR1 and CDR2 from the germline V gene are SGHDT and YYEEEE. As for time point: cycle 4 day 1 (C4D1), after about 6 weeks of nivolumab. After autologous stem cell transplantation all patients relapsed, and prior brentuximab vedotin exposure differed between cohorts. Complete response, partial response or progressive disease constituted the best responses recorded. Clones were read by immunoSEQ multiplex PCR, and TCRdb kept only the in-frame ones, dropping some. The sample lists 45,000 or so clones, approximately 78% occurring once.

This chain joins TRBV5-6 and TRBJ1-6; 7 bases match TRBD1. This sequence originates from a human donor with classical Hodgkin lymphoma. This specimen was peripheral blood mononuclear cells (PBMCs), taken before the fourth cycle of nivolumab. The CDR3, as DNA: TGTGCCAGCAGACGCAGGGGGATTAATTCACCCCTCCACTTT. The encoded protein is CASRRRGINSPLHF.